This entry features one TCR beta chain sequence. The data originate from a study of blood T cell repertoires in COVID-19. Study as a whole: The United States, Italy and Spain provided the acute and convalescent COVID-19 samples. PBMCs, B-cell-depleted T cells, or T cells were the source of the cDNA or gDNA that made up the material.

In the original processing: Reference gene primer amplification gave estimated nucleated cell counts. Assay: immunoSEQ multiplex PCR; the TCRdb copy retains only in-frame clones and omits some. Clonal size and the V and J genes are those of that table, whereas D and trimming came from the DNA. Of 200,000 to 300,000 clones listed, around 90% are singletons. This sequence was found in a man in his sixties who had recovered from COVID-19. Specimen: peripheral blood.

CDR3 DNA sequence: TGTGCCAGCAGCCCACGGAGAGGGCAAACTAATGAAAAACTGTTTTTT. Translated: CASSPRRGQTNEKLFF. This chain uses TRBV4-2 with TRBJ1-4; no clear D. This CDR3 is 16 amino acids long. CDR1 is LGHNA and CDR2 is YNFKEQ in the germline V gene. The germline V and J ends were trimmed by 4 bases and 1 base, with 13 bases remaining between them.